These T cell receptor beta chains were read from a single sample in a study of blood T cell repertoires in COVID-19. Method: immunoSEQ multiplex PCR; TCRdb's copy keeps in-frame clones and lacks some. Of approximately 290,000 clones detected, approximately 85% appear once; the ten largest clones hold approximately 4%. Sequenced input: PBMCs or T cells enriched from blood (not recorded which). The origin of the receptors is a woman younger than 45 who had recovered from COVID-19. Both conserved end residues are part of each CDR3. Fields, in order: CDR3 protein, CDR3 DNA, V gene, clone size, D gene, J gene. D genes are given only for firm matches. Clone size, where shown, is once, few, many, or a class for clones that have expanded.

CDR3: CAISEFSGNTGELFF; DNA: TGTGCCATCAGTGAGTTTAGCGGGAACACCGGGGAGCTGTTTTTT; V: TRBV10-3; size: once; D: -; J: TRBJ2-2
CDR3: CATYTGGGVNTEAFF; DNA: TGTGCCACGTATACAGGGGGCGGGGTGAACACTGAAGCTTTCTTT; V: TRBV4-2; size: -; D: TRBD1; J: TRBJ1-1
CDR3: CASVRDRGSNTIYF; DNA: TGTGCCAGCGTCCGGGACAGGGGTTCCAACACCATATATTTT; V: TRBV11-2; size: -; D: TRBD1; J: TRBJ1-3
CDR3: CASSWNREGEAFF; DNA: TGTGCCAGCAGTTGGAACAGGGAGGGCGAAGCTTTCTTT; V: TRBV27; size: few; D: -; J: TRBJ1-1
CDR3: CASSLTPPGLSYNEQFF; DNA: TGTGCCAGCAGCTTAACCCCCCCGGGACTCTCGTACAATGAGCAGTTCTTC; V: TRBV7-9; size: -; D: -; J: TRBJ2-1
CDR3: CAWERTAAGGYTF; DNA: TGTGCCTGGGAGCGGACCGCAGCAGGTGGCTACACCTTC; V: TRBV30; size: -; D: -; J: TRBJ1-2
CDR3: CAISEGRELGSQYF; DNA: TGTGCCATCAGTGAGGGTCGGGAGCTCGGGAGCCAGTACTTC; V: TRBV10-3; size: -; D: -; J: TRBJ2-5
CDR3: CASSSRGSTATDTQYF; DNA: TGCGCCAGCAGCTCCCGTGGGTCTACAGCCACAGATACGCAGTATTTT; V: TRBV5-1; size: -; D: -; J: TRBJ2-3
CDR3: CASSQVEKSVTSGPTYEQYF; DNA: TGTGCCAGCAGCCAAGTCGAGAAGTCCGTGACTAGCGGGCCGACCTACGAGCAGTACTTC; V: TRBV4-2; size: -; D: TRBD2; J: TRBJ2-7
CDR3: CASSSPRVAGTTGELFF; DNA: TGTGCCAGCAGCTCCCCTCGGGTAGCGGGGACCACCGGGGAGCTGTTTTTT; V: TRBV7-2; size: -; D: TRBD2; J: TRBJ2-2
CDR3: CASSSDRGGSTGELFF; DNA: TGTGCCAGCAGTTCCGACAGGGGCGGTAGCACCGGGGAGCTGTTTTTT; V: TRBV27; size: -; D: TRBD1; J: TRBJ2-2
CDR3: CASSSTGNTEAFF; DNA: TGTGCCAGCAGCTCAACAGGGAACACTGAAGCTTTCTTT; V: TRBV13; size: -; D: -; J: TRBJ1-1
CDR3: CASSLASQAQETQYF; DNA: TGTGCCAGCAGTTTAGCTTCGCAGGCCCAAGAGACCCAGTACTTC; V: TRBV27; size: few; D: -; J: TRBJ2-5
CDR3: CASSVSGTQINEQFF; DNA: TGTGCCAGCAGCGTATCTGGCACGCAGATCAATGAGCAGTTCTTC; V: TRBV9; size: -; D: -; J: TRBJ2-1
CDR3: CASSIGGTKPYEQYF; DNA: TGTGCCAGTAGTATCGGCGGGACTAAGCCCTACGAGCAGTACTTC; V: TRBV19; size: -; D: TRBD2; J: TRBJ2-7
CDR3: CASQVGTGAQETQYF; DNA: TGTGCCAGCCAGGTGGGGACAGGGGCCCAAGAGACCCAGTACTTC; V: TRBV18; size: -; D: TRBD1; J: TRBJ2-5
CDR3: CASSRTGDTQYF; DNA: TGTGCCAGCAGCCGGACAGGGGATACGCAGTATTTT; V: TRBV5-6; size: -; D: TRBD1; J: TRBJ2-3
CDR3: CASPCWDSSSYNSPLHF; DNA: TGCGCCAGCCCCTGTTGGGACAGCTCCTCCTATAATTCACCCCTCCACTTT; V: TRBV10-2; size: -; D: TRBD1; J: TRBJ1-6
CDR3: CASSLGDLYNEQFF; DNA: TGTGCCAGCAGCTTAGGGGACTTATACAATGAGCAGTTCTTC; V: TRBV7-9; size: few; D: -; J: TRBJ2-1
CDR3: CASSVTSGEEIYNEQFF; DNA: TGTGCCAGTAGTGTGACTAGCGGGGAGGAGATCTACAATGAGCAGTTCTTC; V: TRBV19; size: -; D: TRBD2; J: TRBJ2-1
CDR3: CASSLRGASGYTF; DNA: TGCGCCAGCAGCTTACGGGGGGCGAGTGGCTACACCTTC; V: TRBV5-1; size: -; D: -; J: TRBJ1-2
CDR3: CSYSKGATGEQYF; DNA: TGCAGCTACTCCAAGGGGGCCACTGGCGAGCAGTACTTC; V: TRBV29-1; size: -; D: TRBD1; J: TRBJ2-7
CDR3: CASSPYRQRGEKLFF; DNA: TGTGCCAGCAGTCCATACCGACAGAGAGGTGAAAAACTGTTTTTT; V: TRBV27; size: once; D: -; J: TRBJ1-4
CDR3: CAWSILAGSYNEQFF; DNA: TGTGCCTGGAGTATACTAGCGGGGAGCTACAATGAGCAGTTCTTC; V: TRBV30; size: -; D: TRBD2; J: TRBJ2-1
CDR3: CASSLSESSPYEQYF; DNA: TGTGCCAGCAGTTTATCAGAGTCATCCCCCTACGAGCAGTACTTC; V: TRBV27; size: -; D: -; J: TRBJ2-7
CDR3: CASSLSSGAPNTGELFF; DNA: TGTGCCAGCAGTTTATCGTCGGGAGCCCCGAACACCGGGGAGCTGTTTTTT; V: TRBV27; size: once; D: -; J: TRBJ2-2
CDR3: CASSPAVSDQPQHF; DNA: TGTGCCAGCAGCCCCGCGGTTTCCGATCAGCCCCAGCATTTT; V: TRBV5-5; size: few; D: -; J: TRBJ1-5
CDR3: CASSRSGTVYNEQFF; DNA: TGTGCCAGCAGCCGCTCGGGGACAGTCTACAATGAGCAGTTCTTC; V: TRBV28; size: -; D: TRBD1; J: TRBJ2-1
CDR3: CASSRSPPFETQYF; DNA: TGTGCCAGCAGCCGGTCCCCTCCTTTCGAGACCCAGTACTTC; V: TRBV11-2; size: -; D: -; J: TRBJ2-5
CDR3: CASSERGKAEAFF; DNA: TGTGCCAGCAGCGAAAGGGGGAAGGCTGAAGCTTTCTTT; V: TRBV7-9; size: -; D: -; J: TRBJ1-1
CDR3: CASSDGRGHGYTF; DNA: TGTGCCAGCAGTGACGGCAGGGGGCACGGCTACACCTTC; V: TRBV6-4; size: once; D: TRBD1; J: TRBJ1-2
CDR3: CASSPGLAGGVREQYF; DNA: TGTGCCAGCAGCCCCGGACTAGCGGGAGGGGTTCGGGAGCAGTACTTC; V: TRBV14; size: -; D: TRBD2; J: TRBJ2-7
CDR3: CASSLGRVSGNTIYF; DNA: TGTGCCAGCTCCCTCGGGAGAGTCTCTGGAAACACCATATATTTT; V: TRBV18; size: -; D: -; J: TRBJ1-3
CDR3: CASSQRRQALTNSPLHF; DNA: TGTGCCAGCAGCCAACGTCGACAGGCCCTTACCAATTCACCCCTCCACTTT; V: TRBV4-2; size: few; D: -; J: TRBJ1-6
CDR3: CASSPGQGAPYEQYF; DNA: TGCGCCAGCAGCCCCGGACAGGGGGCGCCTTACGAGCAGTACTTC; V: TRBV5-1; size: -; D: TRBD1; J: TRBJ2-7
CDR3: CASRQARTVIYGYTF; DNA: TGTGCCAGCAGGCAAGCCAGGACAGTAATCTATGGCTACACCTTC; V: TRBV5-6; size: -; D: -; J: TRBJ1-2